A single sample gave rise to the 9 T cell receptor beta chains below, sequenced in a study of radiation and T cells in renal cell carcinoma. The time point denotes: blood 4 weeks post-SBRT, at nephrectomy. Documented treatment: 15 Gy SBRT to primary tumor, nephrectomy 4 weeks later. Produced via immunoSEQ multiplex PCR; TCRdb's table is partial and in-frame only. The sample carries around 100,000 clones, roughly 84% recorded once. The sample here was blood, taken from a patient whose treatment included radiotherapy and nephrectomy. The receptors originated from a man between 60 and 75 years old with renal cell carcinoma.

CDR3 in amino acids: CASSLFHLRAGTEAFF. CDR3 in DNA: TGTGCCAGCAGCCTTTTCCACCTCCGGGCAGGAACTGAAGCTTTCTTT. The rearrangement links TRBV5-6 to TRBJ1-1; D is unresolved. Trimming stripped 4 bases from V and 5 bases from J, with 21 bases between. The CDR3 totals 16 residues. Germline loops: CDR1 SGHDT, CDR2 YYEEEE.

The gene calls are TRBV18 and TRBJ2-1; tentatively, D is TRBD2 (5 bases). V was shortened by 3 bases and J by 0 bases, with 18 bases between the two germline ends. CDR1 is KGHSH, CDR2 LQKENI, per germline. CDR3 length equals 18 residues. The CDR3 DNA sequence: TGTGCCAGCTCACCCACATCCCGGACGGGGAGCTCCTACAATGAGCAGTTCTTC. Its protein is CASSPTSRTGSSYNEQFF.

The chain recombines TRBV7-9 with TRBJ2-7; tentatively, D is TRBD1 or TRBD2 (5 bases each). The germline gives CDR1 SEHNR, CDR2 FQNEAQ (reference sequence). CDR3 length: 15 amino acids. Trimming removed 5 bases from V and 2 bases from J, with 16 bases in between. CDR3 DNA: TGTGCCAGCAGCCTGTGGGGGACCTTACCCTACGAGCAGTACTTC. It yields the protein CASSLWGTLPYEQYF.

The CDR3 spells CATSREQGYEGEQYF. Written as DNA, the CDR3 is TGTGCCACCAGCAGGGAACAGGGGTATGAGGGCGAGCAGTACTTC. The J gene is TRBJ2-7, the V gene TRBV15, with 7 bases matching TRBD1. Germline lookup yields CDR1 LNHNV and CDR2 YYDKDF (reference sequence). V dropped 3 bases and J dropped 6; count of bases not matched to a gene: 11. This CDR3 has 15 residues.

The V and J genes are TRBV6-6 and TRBJ1-2, with D tentatively TRBD1 (6 bases). Germline lookup yields CDR1 MNHNY and CDR2 SVGAGI (reference sequence). V was clipped by 0 bases and J by 8 bases, with 16 bases between them. The CDR3 runs to 15 residues. The CDR3 spells CASSYSRQVQAGYTF. CDR3 DNA: TGTGCCAGCAGTTACTCTAGACAGGTTCAGGCCGGCTACACCTTC.

This chain connects TRBV29-1 to TRBJ2-2; D might be TRBD1 or TRBD2, each matching 5 bases. This CDR3 has 14 residues. Germline lookup yields CDR1 SQVTM and CDR2 ANQGSEA. Between the trimmed V and J ends, which lost 2 bases and 6 bases, there was a span of 13 bases. CDR3 in DNA: TGCAGCGTTGAATCAGGGTTTAGCGCCGGGGAGCTGTTTTTT. It is translated as CSVESGFSAGELFF.

The CDR3 protein is CASSANTEAFF. The CDR3 nucleotides are TGTGCCAGCAGTGCTAACACTGAAGCTTTCTTT. The rearrangement joins TRBV25-1 to TRBJ1-1; D unresolved. Deletions cut 4 bases from V and 2 bases from J, with 2 bases between. This CDR3 is built from 11 residues. Germline assignment: CDR1 MGHDK and CDR2 SYGVNS.

This clone appeared once. The J gene is TRBJ2-7, the V gene TRBV6-1; a weak D match, TRBD1 (6 bases). Trimming cost V 6 bases and J 0 bases, with 15 bases left between them. Germline CDR1 MNHNS, CDR2 SASEGT. There are 15 residues in the CDR3. DNA for the CDR3: TGTGCCAGCAGCACCCCCAAGGGGGTCTCCTACGAGCAGTACTTC. This sequence encodes CASSTPKGVSYEQYF.

The chain carries TRBV28 and TRBJ1-5; D perhaps matches TRBD1 (6 bases). This CDR3 region has 15 residues. Trimming took off 7 bases at V and 1 base at J, with 14 bases between the two ends. Germline V gives CDR1 MDHEN, CDR2 SYDVKM. CDR3 sequence reads: CASTEQGTSNQPQHF. The CDR3 coding sequence is TGTGCCAGCACTGAACAGGGAACAAGCAATCAGCCCCAGCATTTT.